This is a list of T cell receptor beta chains from one sample in a study of regulatory T cells in long-lasting Graves disease. A single record per CDR3 protein comes from TCRdb applying MiXCR to the multiplex PCR reads. Among approximately 440,000 distinct CDR3 sequences listed, about a quarter were seen once. The material was peripheral blood mononuclear cells (PBMCs), obtained when the disease was refractory, from a patient treated with antithyroid drugs. Receptor source: a female donor with Graves disease. The CDR3 runs from the conserved cysteine through the conserved F or W. D genes are given only for firm matches. Not all rows give a size; the values are once, few, many and, for expanded clones, a class.

abundance,j_gene,v_gene,d_gene,CDR3aa,CDR3nt
few,TRBJ2-1,TRBV11-3,NA,CASSSRGYNEQFF,TGTGCCAGCAGCTCCCGCGGATACAATGAGCAGTTCTTC
many,TRBJ2-2,TRBV20-1,TRBD1,CSAEGQTGELFF,TGCAGTGCAGAGGGACAGACCGGGGAGCTGTTTTTT
NA,TRBJ1-4,TRBV12-3/TRBV12-4,NA,CANSQHRGKLFF,TGTGCCAACAGTCAACATCGGGGAAAACTGTTTTTT
NA,TRBJ1-1,TRBV30,NA,CAWSVQNTRTTEAFF,TGTGCCTGGAGTGTACAGAACACCAGAACAACTGAAGCTTTCTTT
NA,TRBJ1-4,TRBV5-1,NA,CASSLASGGREKLFF,TGCGCCAGCAGCTTGGCCTCAGGAGGTCGTGAAAAACTGTTTTTT
NA,TRBJ1-5,TRBV7-2,TRBD1,CASSPGQGRYNQPQHF,TGTGCCAGCAGCCCCGGACAGGGCCGTTACAATCAGCCCCAGCATTTT
many,TRBJ2-5,TRBV10-3,TRBD1,CAIRPGTGIPTQYF,TGTGCCATCAGACCCGGGACAGGGATCCCGACCCAGTACTTC
many,TRBJ1-1,TRBV20-1,NA,CSAVLLGENTEAFF,TGCAGTGCCGTATTACTGGGGGAGAACACTGAAGCTTTCTTT
NA,TRBJ2-1,TRBV3-1,NA,CASSQGGATSNEQFF,TGTGCCAGCAGCCAAGGGGGGGCTACCAGCAATGAGCAGTTCTTC
few,TRBJ1-2,TRBV13,NA,CASSLNRDRRVYGYTF,TGTGCCAGCAGCTTGAACCGGGACCGAAGAGTGTATGGCTACACCTTC
many,TRBJ1-1,TRBV6-1,NA,CASTRGPPEAFF,TGTGCCAGCACCAGGGGACCCCCTGAAGCTTTCTTT
NA,TRBJ1-1,TRBV30,NA,CAWSGSGGEAFF,TGTGCCTGGAGTGGGTCGGGGGGTGAAGCTTTCTTT
NA,TRBJ2-4,TRBV12-3/TRBV12-4,NA,CASSPPGQPKNIQYF,TGTGCCAGCAGCCCCCCCGGGCAGCCCAAAAACATTCAGTACTTC
few,TRBJ2-7,TRBV20-1,NA,CSARGFSYEQYF,TGCAGTGCTAGAGGATTTTCCTACGAGCAGTACTTC
many,TRBJ2-7,TRBV5-1,NA,CASSLEGGREQYF,TGCGCCAGCAGCTTGGAGGGAGGTCGAGAGCAGTACTTC
NA,TRBJ1-1,TRBV2,NA,CASTGDLNTEAFF,TGTGCCAGCACTGGGGACCTGAACACTGAAGCTTTCTTT
NA,TRBJ2-2,TRBV28,TRBD1,CASSRTLLGTEMNTGELFF,TGTGCCAGCAGTCGAACGCTCTTGGGGACAGAGATGAACACCGGGGAGCTGTTTTTT
many,TRBJ1-6,TRBV2,TRBD1,CASSVAGQGNSPLHF,TGTGCCAGCAGTGTTGCGGGACAGGGTAATTCACCCCTCCACTTT
many,TRBJ2-1,TRBV28,TRBD2,CASSLRLAGAYNEQFF,TGTGCCAGCAGTTTACGACTAGCGGGGGCCTACAATGAGCAGTTCTTC
few,TRBJ1-4,TRBV5-1,NA,CASSLGDRPSNEKLFF,TGCGCCAGCAGCTTGGGGGACCGACCATCTAATGAAAAACTGTTTTTT
NA,TRBJ1-5,TRBV19,NA,CASSMRGSGQPQHF,TGTGCCAGTAGTATGAGAGGTTCGGGTCAGCCCCAGCATTTT
many,TRBJ2-7,TRBV28,NA,CASSSSVGSGYF,TGTGCCAGCTCCTCCTCGGTAGGGAGCGGGTACTTC
many,TRBJ1-2,TRBV6-1,TRBD1,CASNLGQSSGYTF,TGTGCCAGCAATCTGGGACAGTCGAGCGGCTACACCTTC
NA,TRBJ1-1,TRBV20-1,TRBD1,CSARQGAKAGEAFF,TGCAGTGCTCGACAGGGGGCGAAGGCCGGTGAAGCTTTCTTT
NA,TRBJ2-1,TRBV28,TRBD1,CASLSDRGGSYNEQFF,TGTGCCAGCCTTTCTGACAGGGGGGGCTCCTACAATGAGCAGTTCTTC
once,TRBJ1-6,TRBV7-9,TRBD1,CASSSQGGNSPLHF,TGTGCCAGCAGCTCCCAGGGGGGGAATTCACCCCTCCACTTT
few,TRBJ2-5,TRBV7-8,TRBD2,CASSRGGGNQETQYF,TGTGCCAGCAGCCGCGGGGGGGGGAACCAAGAGACCCAGTACTTC
many,TRBJ1-1,TRBV12-3/TRBV12-4,TRBD1,CASSPGQMNTEAFF,TGTGCCAGCAGTCCGGGACAGATGAACACTGAAGCTTTCTTT
NA,TRBJ1-1,TRBV28,TRBD1,CASSLWTGGAYTEAFF,TGTGCCAGCAGTTTATGGACAGGGGGCGCTTACACTGAAGCTTTCTTT
few,TRBJ1-2,TRBV20-1,NA,CSAPFDRLNYGYTF,TGCAGTGCTCCGTTTGACAGACTAAACTATGGCTACACCTTC
few,TRBJ2-4,TRBV5-5,NA,CASSRGWIFGQLAKNIQYF,TGTGCCAGCAGCCGGGGGTGGATTTTTGGACAGTTGGCCAAAAACATTCAGTACTTC
many,TRBJ2-7,TRBV28,TRBD2,CASSGLAGAGTYEQYF,TGTGCCAGCAGTGGACTAGCGGGAGCTGGGACCTACGAGCAGTACTTC
many,TRBJ1-5,TRBV27,NA,CASSLYSSENQPQHF,TGTGCCAGCAGTTTATATTCATCGGAGAATCAGCCCCAGCATTTT
many,TRBJ2-7,TRBV29-1,TRBD2,CSVESGRETYEQYF,TGCAGCGTTGAAAGCGGGAGGGAAACCTACGAGCAGTACTTC
many,TRBJ2-7,TRBV11-2,NA,CASSSPDRGRYEQYF,TGTGCCAGCAGCTCCCCGGACAGAGGACGCTACGAGCAGTACTTC
few,TRBJ2-5,TRBV7-9,NA,CASSLVGVETQYF,TGTGCCAGCAGCTTAGTGGGGGTTGAGACCCAGTACTTC
few,TRBJ2-7,TRBV19,TRBD2,CASSIGRLAGVYEQYF,TGTGCCAGTAGTATCGGACGACTAGCGGGAGTCTACGAGCAGTACTTC
NA,TRBJ2-7,TRBV10-3,NA,CAISGPFEQYF,TGTGCCATCAGTGGTCCGTTTGAGCAGTACTTC
few,TRBJ2-7,TRBV7-2,NA,CASSLSKGNLYEQYF,TGTGCCAGCAGCTTAAGCAAGGGGAACCTCTACGAGCAGTACTTC
once,TRBJ2-1,TRBV11-2,NA,CASSLSDLNEQFF,TGTGCCAGCAGCTTAAGTGACCTCAATGAGCAGTTCTTC
NA,TRBJ1-6,TRBV19,NA,CASSVNMDSPLHF,TGTGCCAGTAGTGTAAACATGGATTCACCCCTCCACTTT